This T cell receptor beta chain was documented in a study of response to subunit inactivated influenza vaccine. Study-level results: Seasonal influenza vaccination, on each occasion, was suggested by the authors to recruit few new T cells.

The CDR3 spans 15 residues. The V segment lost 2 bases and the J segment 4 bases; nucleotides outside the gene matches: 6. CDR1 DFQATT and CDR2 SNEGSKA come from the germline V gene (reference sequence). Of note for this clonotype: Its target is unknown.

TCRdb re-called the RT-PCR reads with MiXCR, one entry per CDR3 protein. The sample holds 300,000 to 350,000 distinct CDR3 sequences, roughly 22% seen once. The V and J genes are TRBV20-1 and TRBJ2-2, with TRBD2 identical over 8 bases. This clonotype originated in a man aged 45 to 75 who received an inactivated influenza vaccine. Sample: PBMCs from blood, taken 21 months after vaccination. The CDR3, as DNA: TGCAGTGCTAGACGGCGGGAGGCGGGCACCGGGGAGCTGTTTTTT. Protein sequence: CSARRREAGTGELFF.